The entry below gives a single T cell receptor (beta chain) sequence along with its context. Its antigen remains unknown. This sample includes further DNA sequences coding for the same CDR3. The sample originates from a study of a mutant IDH1 vaccine in newly diagnosed glioma. The length of the CDR3 is 14 residues. The germline V and J ends were trimmed by 0 bases and 2 bases, with 8 bases remaining between them. From germline, CDR1 is SGHVS and CDR2 FQNEAQ. Whole-study findings and limits: Pseudoprogression showed no apparent link to changes in top peripheral T cell clonotypes.

Noted time point: baseline, week 1 (first vaccination visit). Documented treatment: pre-vaccination baseline after standard-of-care therapy. Using immunoSEQ multiplex PCR, the repertoire was profiled, and TCRdb retains in-frame clones only, with some absent. This table holds tens of thousands of clones, 82% found once. The sequenced sample was PBMCs, obtained from a glioma patient treated with radiotherapy, temozolomide or both. The rearrangement uses TRBV7-8 and TRBJ2-7; possibly TRBD2 for D (5 bases). This sequence was found in a man aged 40-49 years with glioma. Some clones in this sample may be carry-over from other donors' samples. The CDR3 DNA sequence: TGTGCCAGCAGCTTAGCTTCGGGGACCTACGAGCAGTACTTC. Translating gives CASSLASGTYEQYF.